This T cell receptor (beta chain) was profiled in a study of T cell repertoires in cytomegalovirus infection. Whole-study context: It was the public TCR beta signatures that indicated both CMV infection and matching HLA type.

TCRdb recomputed calls from the reads with MiXCR, one row per CDR3 protein. The sample carries 300,000 to 400,000 distinct CDR3 sequences, 15% to 20% recorded once. V lost 0 bases, J lost 4 bases, and 12 bases lay in between. The CDR3 has 15 amino acids. From germline, CDR1 is SGHTA and CDR2 FQGNSA. This clonotype was counted many times. The sequenced sample consisted of PBMCs. The receptor was derived from a human donor in good health (CMV status not recorded). Some clones in this sample may be carry-over from other donors' samples. V usage is TRBV7-2 and J usage is TRBJ2-5; D gene unclear. The CDR3 DNA sequence: TGTGCCAGCAGCTTAGCGCTCCGCCGGGTAGAGACCCAGTACTTC. This gives the protein CASSLALRRVETQYF.